Listed below are T cell receptor beta chains from one sample, sequenced in a study of blood T cell repertoires in COVID-19. Generated by immunoSEQ multiplex PCR, the TCRdb table keeps only in-frame clones and is missing some. This sample has around 170,000 clones, with about 82% found just once. Sequencing was done on a sample of peripheral blood. These receptors were collected from a man aged 45-65 years with active or convalescent COVID-19. Both conserved end residues are part of each CDR3. The D gene is left open where the match is weak. Some rows mark clone size as missing; the rest say once, few, many or name a class of expanded clone.

TRBD1,NA,TRBJ1-3,19,TRBV19,TGTGCCAGTAGTGCTCCGGGACAGGCCTACTTTGGCTCTGGAAACACCATATATTTT,CASSAPGQAYFGSGNTIYF
NA,NA,TRBJ2-5,14,TRBV7-2,TGTGCCAGCAGCACCTCCGCAGGAAGGGAGACCCAGTACTTC,CASSTSAGRETQYF
TRBD1,few,TRBJ1-2,13,TRBV5-4,TGTGCCAGCAGCACGACAGGGGGCGATGGCTACACCTTC,CASSTTGGDGYTF
TRBD1,NA,TRBJ1-4,15,TRBV5-1,TGCGCCAGCAGCTCAGAAGGGGGCCCCAATGAAAAACTGTTTTTT,CASSSEGGPNEKLFF
NA,NA,TRBJ1-2,15,TRBV18,TGTGCCAGCTCACCTTATGGGGGGTCAACTTATGGCTACACCTTC,CASSPYGGSTYGYTF
NA,NA,TRBJ2-3,16,TRBV24-1,TGTGCCACCAGTGATTTGCAGGGGTTGGGCACAGATACGCAGTATTTT,CATSDLQGLGTDTQYF
NA,NA,TRBJ1-2,11,TRBV20-1,TGCAGTGCAGACGACGGGATCGGCTACACCTTC,CSADDGIGYTF
NA,NA,TRBJ1-4,15,TRBV7-6,TGTGCCAGCAGCGTCGGCGGCAGTCGAAATGAAAAACTGTTTTTT,CASSVGGSRNEKLFF
NA,NA,TRBJ1-2,13,TRBV6-6,TGTGCCAGCAGCCCCGTCGGTAACTATGGCTACACCTTC,CASSPVGNYGYTF
NA,NA,TRBJ1-3,16,TRBV18,TGTGCCAGCTCACCACTTGATAACTCGCCTGGAAACACCATATATTTT,CASSPLDNSPGNTIYF
NA,NA,TRBJ1-5,13,TRBV7-9,TGTGCCGTTGGGGGCCTAATCAATCAGCCCCAGCATTTT,CAVGGLINQPQHF
NA,NA,TRBJ2-7,13,TRBV5-1,TGCGCCAGCAGCTACGACAGGATCGGGGAGCAGTACTTC,CASSYDRIGEQYF
TRBD2,NA,TRBJ2-5,18,TRBV11-3,TGTGCCAGCAGCTTGTTTCGGACTAGCGGGGGCACAGGCTTTTCCCAGTACTTC,CASSLFRTSGGTGFSQYF
TRBD1,once,TRBJ1-2,14,TRBV6-4,TGTGCCAGCAGTGACGGACAGGGTATGGATGGCTACACCTTC,CASSDGQGMDGYTF
NA,NA,TRBJ1-1,14,TRBV10-3,TGTGCCATCAGGGCAACAGGGCAGAACACTGAAGCTTTCTTT,CAIRATGQNTEAFF
TRBD1,few,TRBJ1-3,16,TRBV7-8,TGTGCCAGCAGCTTAAGAGACAGGGGGAGGACGAACACCATATATTTT,CASSLRDRGRTNTIYF
TRBD1,NA,TRBJ2-1,16,TRBV7-3,TGTGCCAGCAGCACCGCGACAGGGGGCATGGACAATGAGCAGTTCTTC,CASSTATGGMDNEQFF
TRBD1,NA,TRBJ2-5,15,TRBV19,TGTGCCAGTAGTCTGGGACAGGGGGCCGGAGAGACCCAGTACTTC,CASSLGQGAGETQYF
TRBD2,NA,TRBJ2-5,13,TRBV19,TGTGCCAGTAGGGCTAGCGGGACGGAGACCCAGTACTTC,CASRASGTETQYF
NA,NA,TRBJ2-2,13,TRBV4-2,TGTGCCAGCAGCCAACCGGGCACCGGGGAGCTGTTTTTT,CASSQPGTGELFF
TRBD2,NA,TRBJ2-2,15,TRBV24-1,TGTGCCACCGGGCGACTAGCGGGAGACACCGGGGAGCTGTTTTTT,CATGRLAGDTGELFF
NA,NA,TRBJ2-5,13,TRBV11-3,TGTGCCAGCAGTTTAGACACCTCCGGGACCCAGTACTTC,CASSLDTSGTQYF
TRBD2,NA,TRBJ2-2,17,TRBV7-8,TGTGCCAGCAGGCCCTCGGGACTAGCATCGAACACCGGGGAGCTGTTTTTT,CASRPSGLASNTGELFF
TRBD1,NA,TRBJ1-2,14,TRBV18,TGTGCCAGCTCAGAGACGACAGGGGGGTATGGCTACACCTTC,CASSETTGGYGYTF
NA,NA,TRBJ2-7,13,TRBV7-2,TGTGCCAGCAGCTTATTGACTAGAGGGGAGCAGTACTTC,CASSLLTRGEQYF
NA,once,TRBJ2-4,16,TRBV9,TGTGCCAGCAGCCGGGACGCAGGAGGGGCCAAAAACATTCAGTACTTC,CASSRDAGGAKNIQYF
TRBD1,NA,TRBJ1-5,16,TRBV27,TGTGCCAGCAGTACCACCTCAGGGGGCGCGGGGCAGCCCCAGCATTTT,CASSTTSGGAGQPQHF
NA,NA,TRBJ1-6,19,TRBV15,TGTGCCACCAGCGGACCCGTGGGTAGTCGGAGGCTATCTAATTCACCCCTCCACTTT,CATSGPVGSRRLSNSPLHF
NA,NA,TRBJ1-5,12,TRBV28,TGTGCCAGCAGTTTACCTGATCAGCCCCAGCATTTT,CASSLPDQPQHF
TRBD1,NA,TRBJ2-5,18,TRBV7-2,TGTGCCAGCAGCGTAACCGGGACAGGGATTCGGGTCCAAGAGACCCAGTACTTC,CASSVTGTGIRVQETQYF
TRBD2,once,TRBJ2-5,15,TRBV2,TGTGCCAGCATTTACGGGGGACTAGGGCTTGAGACCCAGTACTTC,CASIYGGLGLETQYF
TRBD2,NA,TRBJ2-7,16,TRBV5-6,TGTGCCAGCAGCCCGGGGGGAGCGGCGAGCTCCTACGAGCAGTACTTC,CASSPGGAASSYEQYF
NA,NA,TRBJ1-2,17,TRBV3-1/TRBV3-2,TGTGCCAGCAGCCAATCCGCACAGGGCGGTTCTAACTATGGCTACACCTTC,CASSQSAQGGSNYGYTF
TRBD1,NA,TRBJ2-5,15,TRBV24-1,TGTGCCACCAGCGGGACAGGGAGGACGCTGGAGACCCAGTACTTC,CATSGTGRTLETQYF
NA,NA,TRBJ1-1,14,TRBV19,TGTGCCAGTAGTATAAGGGCGAGGGACACTGAAGCTTTCTTT,CASSIRARDTEAFF
NA,NA,TRBJ1-1,13,TRBV19,TGTGCCAGCCGTCGCAGGGGAAACACTGAAGCTTTCTTT,CASRRRGNTEAFF
NA,NA,TRBJ2-6,18,TRBV28,TGTGCCAGCAGTTTGATACCGGGACTTAGCTCTGGGGCCAACGTCCTGACTTTC,CASSLIPGLSSGANVLTF
NA,NA,TRBJ1-6,14,TRBV18,TGTGCCAGCTCACGCGGCCAGTATAATTCACCCCTCCACTTT,CASSRGQYNSPLHF
TRBD2,NA,TRBJ2-1,17,TRBV27,TGTGCCAGCAGTTTGTCAAGCGGGAGGTACTCCTACAATGAGCAGTTCTTC,CASSLSSGRYSYNEQFF
NA,NA,TRBJ2-7,15,TRBV7-3,TGTGCCAGCAGCTCCCAGGGATCGGCCTCCTACGAGCAGTACTTC,CASSSQGSASYEQYF
NA,once,TRBJ2-7,14,TRBV4-1,TGCGCCAGCAGCCGGGCAGGACTGGGGTACGAGCAGTACTTC,CASSRAGLGYEQYF
TRBD1,once,TRBJ2-7,15,TRBV6-1,TGTGCCAGCAGTGACCTCAGGACAGGGGTATACGAGCAGTACTTC,CASSDLRTGVYEQYF
NA,NA,TRBJ2-2,14,TRBV2,TGTGCCAGCGAGGCGTGGGAGGATACCGGGGAGCTGTTTTTT,CASEAWEDTGELFF
NA,NA,TRBJ2-7,14,TRBV11-3,TGTGCCAGCAGCACAGGACAAACCTCCTACGAGCAGTACTTC,CASSTGQTSYEQYF
TRBD1,few,TRBJ1-5,15,TRBV5-5,TGTGCCAGCAGCTCTACAGGGGCACTTAATCAGCCCCAGCATTTT,CASSSTGALNQPQHF
TRBD1,NA,TRBJ1-4,16,TRBV5-1,TGCGCCAGCAGCCCAAGCAGAACAGGGGCGAATGAAAAACTGTTTTTT,CASSPSRTGANEKLFF
NA,NA,TRBJ1-5,12,TRBV7-2,TGTGCCAGCAGCTTAGTCGGTCAGCCCCAGCATTTT,CASSLVGQPQHF
NA,few,TRBJ2-3,14,TRBV6-5,TGTGCCAGCAGGTGGCTAGGGGTAGCAGATACGCAGTATTTT,CASRWLGVADTQYF
TRBD2,NA,TRBJ2-2,18,TRBV19,TGTGCCAGTAGTTCTCGAAGACTAGCGGGGGCGGGCACCGGGGAGCTGTTTTTT,CASSSRRLAGAGTGELFF
NA,NA,TRBJ1-1,14,TRBV23-1,TGCGCCAGCAGGCTTAGGAGGGGAAACACTGAAGCTTTCTTT,CASRLRRGNTEAFF
NA,NA,TRBJ2-2,21,TRBV7-6,TGTGCCAGCAGCCCCGGGGTGGGTGGCAGTCGGGTCGGCAGAAACACCGGGGAGCTGTTTTTT,CASSPGVGGSRVGRNTGELFF
NA,NA,TRBJ1-1,15,TRBV7-9,TGTGCCAGCAGCTCTCTCCGGGGGATGAACACTGAAGCTTTCTTT,CASSSLRGMNTEAFF
NA,NA,TRBJ2-6,13,TRBV27,TGTGCCAGCAGGAGTTCTGGGGCCAACGTCCTGACTTTC,CASRSSGANVLTF
NA,NA,TRBJ2-7,13,TRBV11-2,TGTGCCAGCAGCTACCGGAGCTCCTACGAGCAGTACTTC,CASSYRSSYEQYF
NA,few,TRBJ1-1,11,TRBV29-1,TGCAGCGCCCGCAGGGCCACTGAAGCTTTCTTT,CSARRATEAFF
NA,NA,TRBJ1-5,18,TRBV5-1,TGCGCCAGCAACTCATTTCTTCCGGGACATGGGGCAAATCAGCCCCAGCATTTT,CASNSFLPGHGANQPQHF